These 13 T cell receptor beta chains were all obtained from the same sample, sequenced in a study of cytomegalovirus exposure and HLA in healthy donors. Primers: 60 Vbeta forward and 13 Jbeta reverse. Using immunoSEQ multiplex PCR, the repertoire was profiled, and TCRdb retains in-frame clones only, with some absent. The table has 120,000 to 150,000 clones, 76% seen once. Material for sequencing was PBMCs. The receptors derive from a man aged 35 to 55 in good health and CMV-seronegative.

This clone has more than one count but fewer than ten. The chain links TRBV7-8 to TRBJ2-2; TRBD2 agrees at 9 bases. The CDR3 runs to 15 residues. Germline trimming cut 2 bases from V and 7 bases from J; bases unmatched to any gene: 5. Germline-derived CDR1 and CDR2 are SGHVS and FQNEAQ. CDR3 sequence reads: CASSLNSGGIGELFF. In DNA form, the CDR3 reads TGTGCCAGCAGCTTAAATAGCGGGGGTATCGGGGAGCTGTTTTTT.

The chain couples TRBV7-2 to TRBJ1-1, with D possibly being TRBD1 (5 bases). The V and J ends lost 5 bases and 4 bases respectively, with 11 bases between them. The CDR3 has 13 amino acids. The germline V gene encodes CDR1 SGHTA and CDR2 FQGNSA. The CDR3 DNA sequence: TGTGCCAGCAGCGCCCAGGGATTCACTGAAGCTTTCTTT. It yields the protein CASSAQGFTEAFF.

This clone was counted a few times. The V and J genes are TRBV27 and TRBJ2-7; 9 positions match TRBD1. This CDR3 is 13 amino acids long. The V segment lost 4 bases and the J segment 2 bases; nucleotides outside the gene matches: 0. Germline CDR1 MNHEY, CDR2 SMNVEV (reference sequence). CDR3 amino acids: CASSWTGAYEQYF. Written as DNA, the CDR3 is TGTGCCAGCAGTTGGACAGGGGCCTACGAGCAGTACTTC.

This chain uses TRBV7-8 with TRBJ2-2; D possibly corresponds to TRBD2 (5 bases). The CDR3 is made up of 16 amino acids. The germline V gene encodes CDR1 SGHVS and CDR2 FQNEAQ. The V gene lost 2 bases and the J gene lost 6 bases, with 16 bases spanning the gap. CDR3 bases: TGTGCCAGCAGCTTATACGGGGATACGGCTCCCGGGGAGCTGTTTTTT. It translates to CASSLYGDTAPGELFF.

The chain is built from TRBV7-2 and TRBJ2-5; possibly TRBD2 for D (7 bases). The V end was cut by 3 bases, the J end by 3 bases, with 14 bases between. Germline-derived CDR1 and CDR2 are SGHTA and FQGNSA. The CDR3 is made up of 15 amino acids. The CDR3: CASSFEGGGEETQYF. The CDR3 DNA follows: TGTGCCAGCAGCTTTGAGGGGGGGGGCGAAGAGACCCAGTACTTC.

V and J are TRBV10-2 and TRBJ2-7; 7 bases are shared with TRBD2. This CDR3 contains 14 residues. J gave up 2 bases and V 7 bases, and 8 bases lay outside the gene matches. CDR1 and CDR2 (germline): WSHSY, SAAADI. As DNA, the CDR3 is TGCGCCAGCATCCCTAGACTAGCCACCTACGAGCAGTACTTC. This sequence encodes CASIPRLATYEQYF.

This clone was counted once. The CDR3 DNA is TGCGCCAGCAGCCAAGATCATCGGGTCCACGAGCAGTACTTC. Residues: CASSQDHRVHEQYF. The chain uses TRBV4-3 and TRBJ2-7; D is uncertain. The CDR3 length is 14 residues. The V end lost 0 bases, the J end lost 5 bases, and 11 bases lay between the germline ends. Germline V gives CDR1 LGHNA, CDR2 YSLEER.

To note about this clone: Other DNA sequences in this sample translate to the same CDR3. The chain has TRBV5-1 and TRBJ2-1; maybe TRBD1 (6 bases). With 0 bases removed from V and 3 bases from J, the gap between germline ends came to 7 bases. From germline, CDR1 is SGHRS and CDR2 YFSETQ. The CDR3 covers 14 residues. The CDR3 protein is CASSLGGGYNEQFF. The CDR3 bases are TGCGCCAGCAGCTTGGGAGGGGGCTACAATGAGCAGTTCTTC.

This clone is a singleton in its sample. The rearrangement joins TRBV6-4 to TRBJ2-1; 7 bases align to TRBD2. CDR1 MRHNA and CDR2 SNTAGT come from the germline V gene. The V segment lost 2 bases and the J segment 0 bases; nucleotides outside the gene matches: 4. The CDR3 is 16 amino acids. The CDR3 DNA reads TGTGCCAGCAGTGACGGCGGGGGAAGCTCCTACAATGAGCAGTTCTTC. Translating gives CASSDGGGSSYNEQFF.

This clone was counted between two and nine times. The chain is built from TRBV4-1 and TRBJ2-7; TRBD1 agrees at 7 bases. Germline CDR1 MGHRA, CDR2 YSYEKL. V lost 2 bases and J lost 6; bases outside the gene matches: 4. CDR3 length equals 13 residues. The CDR3 coding sequence is TGCGCCAGCAGCCAAACGACAGGGTTCGAGCAGTACTTC. Translated, it gives CASSQTTGFEQYF.

V is TRBV11-3 and J is TRBJ2-2; D may be TRBD2 (5 bases). The CDR3 loop spans 15 amino acids. Trimming cost V 2 bases and J 4 bases, with 11 bases left between them. The germline gives CDR1 SGHNT, CDR2 YENEEA. CDR3 sequence: CASSLYASFTGELFF. CDR3 sequence (DNA): TGTGCCAGCAGCTTATACGCTAGCTTCACCGGGGAGCTGTTTTTT.

The V call is TRBV5-8, the J call TRBJ2-5; D may be TRBD2 (5 bases). V dropped 4 bases and J dropped 5 bases, with 18 bases sitting between them. The CDR3 contains 15 residues. Germline V gives CDR1 SGHTS, CDR2 YDEGEE. Written as DNA, the CDR3 is TGTGCCAGCAGCCCCGGGATCACCGACTCCGAGACCCAGTACTTC. Translated, it gives CASSPGITDSETQYF.

As for this clone: Other DNA sequences in this sample translate to the same CDR3. For the CDR3, the DNA is TGCAGCGTCGTCGGGACAGGAGCTTACAATGAGCAGTTCTTC. Protein: CSVVGTGAYNEQFF. The J gene is TRBJ2-1, the V gene TRBV29-1, with TRBD1 identical over 8 bases. The CDR3 has 14 amino acids. The junction had 8 bases not matched to a gene; V was cut back by 6 bases and J by 4 bases. The germline CDR1 and CDR2 sequences are SQVTM and ANQGSEA.